A selection of T cell receptor beta chains follows, all from one sample in a study of spatial heterogeneity in lung cancer. Each CDR3 protein is one row after TCRdb ran MiXCR on the 5' RACE reads. Found here are 7,200 or so distinct CDR3 sequences, about 12% of them singletons; the top ten hold more than 20%. Sequenced here: lung tumor tissue, sampled at surgery. The receptors derive from a male donor with early-stage non-small cell lung cancer. Each CDR3 is given with its conserved first and last residue. D genes are given only for firm matches. Not every row has a clone size; where given, it reads once, few, many or a size class.

j_call v_call d_call clone_size cdr3_nt cdr3_aa
TRBJ2-3 TRBV6-6 . . TGTGCCAGCAGTTTCACAACAGATACGCAGTATTTT CASSFTTDTQYF
TRBJ2-3 TRBV6-4 . . TGTGCCAGCAGAGCTGGACCGTACACAGATACGCAGTATTTT CASRAGPYTDTQYF
TRBJ1-6 TRBV20-1 . medium-sized TGCAGTGTGGGGCGCATTGATTCACCCCTCCACTTT CSVGRIDSPLHF
TRBJ2-1 TRBV6-5 TRBD1 large TGTGCCAGCGGACTTTCTGGACAGGGGTGGAATGAGCAGTTCTTC CASGLSGQGWNEQFF
TRBJ2-5 TRBV24-1 . few TGTGCCACCAGTGATTGGGGGGACGTGAAGACCCAGTACTTC CATSDWGDVKTQYF
TRBJ2-2 TRBV5-1 TRBD2 many TGCGCCAGCAGCTTGCTAGCGGTCCACACCGGGGAGCTGTTTTTT CASSLLAVHTGELFF
TRBJ2-4 TRBV29-1 TRBD2 . TGCAGCGTTGACGGGGAGGGTAACATTCAGTACTTC CSVDGEGNIQYF
TRBJ2-3 TRBV5-1 . medium-sized TGCGCCAGCAGCTTAGATCGGGGGATCGGGGAGAAAGATACGCAGTATTTT CASSLDRGIGEKDTQYF
TRBJ2-7 TRBV7-2 . many TGTGCCAGCAGCTTAGACGGGAGAGCCGAGCAGTACTTC CASSLDGRAEQYF
TRBJ2-1 TRBV5-1 TRBD2 many TGCGCCAGCAGCCGAACTAGCGGGAGTAGTGAGCAGTTCTTC CASSRTSGSSEQFF
TRBJ2-5 TRBV7-2 . . . CASSIYLCSVGTGPRETQYF
TRBJ2-1 TRBV30 TRBD2 many TGTGCCTGGAGACTAGCGGGAAACAATGAGCAGTTCTTC CAWRLAGNNEQFF
TRBJ2-7 TRBV4-2 . . TGTGCCAGCACCCTTAAGGGATCCGAGCAGTACTTC CASTLKGSEQYF
TRBJ2-7 TRBV6-6 . many TGTGCCAGCAGTTACTCCAGTCGGAGCTCCTACGAGCAGTACTTC CASSYSSRSSYEQYF
TRBJ1-1 TRBV5-1 TRBD1 medium-sized TGCGCCAGCAGCTCAGAGGGACAGGGGGGTACTGAAGCTTTCTTT CASSSEGQGGTEAFF
TRBJ2-6 TRBV25-1 . many TGTGCCAGCAGTGATGTGGTTGGCTCTGGGGCCAACGTCCTGACTTTC CASSDVVGSGANVLTF
TRBJ1-1 TRBV12-3/TRBV12-4 . many TGTGCCAGCAGCCTACTCAAAGGGCGAACCGAAGCTTTCTTT CASSLLKGRTEAFF
TRBJ2-1 TRBV7-2 . medium-sized TGTGCCAGCAGCTTAACCGGGGTGGGGCTTAATGAGCAGTTCTTC CASSLTGVGLNEQFF
TRBJ2-7 TRBV20-1 . large TGCAGTGCTAGAGATCTTGGGACTGAAGCCCGGAGCGGGTCGCCGTACTTC CSARDLGTEARSGSPYF
TRBJ2-3 TRBV11-1 . . TGTGCCAGCAGCTTCGCCAGGGAGGATACGCAGTATTTT CASSFAREDTQYF
TRBJ2-7 TRBV29-1 TRBD2 medium-sized TGCAGCGTTAAGTTGTGGACTAGCGATTCGTACGAGCAGTACTTC CSVKLWTSDSYEQYF
TRBJ2-2 TRBV6-1 TRBD1 many TGTGCCACCCGGGCCGGGACAGGGGCCACCGGGGAGCTGTTTTTT CATRAGTGATGELFF
TRBJ2-7 TRBV4-3 . many TGCGCCAGCAGCCAAGATCCAGGCAGAGCCTACGAGCAGTACTTC CASSQDPGRAYEQYF
TRBJ2-2 TRBV7-8 TRBD2 many TGTGCCAGCAGCCCTCATAGAATTTTCGGGGAGGGCACCGGGGAGCTGTTTTTT CASSPHRIFGEGTGELFF
TRBJ2-7 TRBV3-1 . many TGTGCCAGCAGCCCCTCTTATGTGGGTAATGAGCAGTACTTC CASSPSYVGNEQYF
TRBJ2-3 TRBV20-1 TRBD2 many TGCAGTGCTAGAGAACTAGCGGGACGCACAGATACGCAGTATTTT CSARELAGRTDTQYF